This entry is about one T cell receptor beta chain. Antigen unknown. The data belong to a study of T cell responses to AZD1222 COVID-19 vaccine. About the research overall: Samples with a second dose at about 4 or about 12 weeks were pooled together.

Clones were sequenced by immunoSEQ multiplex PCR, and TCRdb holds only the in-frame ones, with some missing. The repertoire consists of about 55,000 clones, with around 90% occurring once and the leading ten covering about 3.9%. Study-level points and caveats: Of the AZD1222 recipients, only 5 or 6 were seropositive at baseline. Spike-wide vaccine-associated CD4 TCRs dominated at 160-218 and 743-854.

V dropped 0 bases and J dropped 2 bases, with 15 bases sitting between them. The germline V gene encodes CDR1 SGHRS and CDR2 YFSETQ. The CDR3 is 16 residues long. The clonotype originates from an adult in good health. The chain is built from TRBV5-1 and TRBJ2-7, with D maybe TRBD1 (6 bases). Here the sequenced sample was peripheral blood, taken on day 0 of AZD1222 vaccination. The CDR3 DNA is TGCGCCAGCAGCTTGGCCTTTGGGACATCAACCTACGAGCAGTACTTC. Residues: CASSLAFGTSTYEQYF.